What follows describes a single TCR beta chain. The V end was cut by 5 bases, the J end by 1 base, with 12 bases between. This CDR3 is 15 amino acids long. Germline loops: CDR1 SGHAT, CDR2 FQNNGV. The sample belongs to a study of blood T cell repertoires in COVID-19. Study information: Italy, Spain and the United States were the sources of the convalescent and acute COVID-19 samples. T cells, B-cell-depleted T cells, or PBMCs supplied cDNA or gDNA.

In the original workflow: Scientists estimated how many nucleated cells there were by amplifying reference gene primers. The method was immunoSEQ multiplex PCR; TCRdb's version includes in-frame clones alone and lacks a portion of them. V and J calls and clone size are given by that table; D and trimming were obtained from the DNA. The sample yields 200,000 to 250,000 clones, approximately 80% seen once. The chain links TRBV11-2 to TRBJ1-5; weak D call: TRBD1 (6 bases). The sample was peripheral blood. This receptor was taken from a man in his thirties or forties with active or convalescent COVID-19. CDR3 nucleotides: TGTGCCAGCAGCCCAGGCCAGGGGAGCAATCAGCCCCAGCATTTT. This gives the protein CASSPGQGSNQPQHF.